There are a few counts of the clone carrying this T cell receptor (beta chain). CDR1 is SGDLS, CDR2 YYNGEE, per germline. CDR3 length equals 15 residues. J lost 4 bases, V lost 2 bases, and 6 bases had no gene match. The data are from a study of cytomegalovirus exposure and HLA in healthy donors. Use of 60 Vbeta and 13 Jbeta primers characterized the PCR. Repertoires were generated with immunoSEQ multiplex PCR, while TCRdb's copy carries only in-frame clones and drops some. The table has approximately 140,000 clones, under 90% seen once. The rearrangement links TRBV9 to TRBJ2-1, with 7 nucleotides matching TRBD2. The receptor was isolated from a male donor in good health and CMV-seronegative. The sequencing sample was made of PBMCs. This CDR3 reads CASSVNSGEYNEQFF. CDR3 bases: TGTGCCAGCAGCGTTAACAGCGGGGAGTACAATGAGCAGTTCTTC.